The next 27 T cell receptor beta chains were all read from a single sample in a study of CD8+ T cells in alopecia areata. Following RNA extraction, reverse transcription yielded cDNA that acted as the sequencing template. Here immunoSEQ multiplex PCR was the method, and the copy in TCRdb shows in-frame clones only, minus some. Singletons are absent from the sample, which has around 110,000 clones. The sequenced sample consisted of lesional skin. These receptors all stem from a C3H/HeJ mouse with alopecia areata. Strain haplotype at MHC: H2-k.

With respect to this clone: Each gene name is a mouse one. The read ends 4 residues early relative to the CDR3; the germline J gene fills the gap. The chain employs TRBV5 and TRBJ2-7; D is unclear. Deletions cut 0 bases from V and 0 bases from J, with 9 bases between. CDR3 size: 15 residues. The germline CDR1 and CDR2 sequences are LGHNA and YNLKQL (reference sequence). The CDR3 sequence is CASSQELALSYEQYF. Partial CDR3 DNA: TGTGCCAGCAGCCAAGAGCTGGCCCTCTCCTAT.

This clone has only a few counts. Mouse names are used for the genes. Coverage ceases 4 residues before the CDR3 finishes, and the germline J gene fills in the end. The genes are TRBV19 and TRBJ2-7, with TRBD2 identical over 12 bases. The CDR3 contains 16 residues. The germline CDR1 and CDR2 sequences are FNHDT and SITEND (reference sequence). CDR3 in amino acids: CASSIPQTGGADEQYF. CDR3 bases read: TGTGCCAGCAGTATCCCCCAGACTGGGGGGGCGGAT.

This clone came up a few times. The TCRdb protein fails to match the DNA translation at residue 13; the protein reported here was translated from the DNA. All gene names here are mouse names. The read terminates 3 residues before the CDR3 end, so the remaining end is supplied by the germline J gene. The V call is TRBV1, the J call TRBJ1-3; maybe TRBD1 (6 bases). The CDR3 is 16 amino acids. Trimming cost V 0 bases and J 2 bases, with 11 bases left between them. Germline V CDR1 and CDR2: NSQYPW, LRSPGD (reference sequence). This chain's CDR3 is CTCSADQGRAGNTLYF. The sequenced part of the CDR3 DNA is TGCACCTGCAGTGCAGATCAGGGGAGGGCTGGAAATACG.

Remarks on this clone: Gene names denote mouse genes. Here the CDR3 reads CTCTPGLGETLYF. Incomplete CDR3 DNA: TGCACCTGCACCCCGGGACTGGGAGAA. The chain couples TRBV1 to TRBJ2-3, with 9 nucleotides matching TRBD2. The read terminates 4 residues ahead of where the CDR3 ends, so the germline J gene completes it. The CDR3 totals 13 residues. The germline V gene encodes CDR1 NSQYPW and CDR2 LRSPGD (reference sequence).

This clone occurred many times. The listed genes are named as in mouse. The CDR3 is cut off 4 residues early in the read; its end comes from the germline J gene. This sequence joins TRBV13-3 and TRBJ2-7; TRBD2 agrees at 11 bases. Germline V lookup: CDR1 NNHDY, CDR2 SYVADS. The J segment lost 1 base and the V segment lost 5 bases, leaving 5 bases of the junction unmatched. This CDR3 has 15 residues. CDR3 protein: CASSATGGASYEQYF. Partial CDR3 DNA: TGTGCCAGCAGCGCCACTGGGGGGGCGTCCTAT.

This clone turned up a few times. At residue 11, the TCRdb protein departs from the DNA translation, so the protein shown here was derived from the DNA itself. The genes are named according to mouse. The covered CDR3 bases are TGTGCCAGCAGTATGACAGGGGGCCATTCGCCC. It yields the protein CASSMTGGHSP. The complete CDR3 protein is CASSMTGGHSPLYF. J is TRBJ1-6 and V is TRBV19, with 10 bases fitting TRBD1. Coverage ceases 3 residues before the CDR3 finishes, and the germline J gene fills in the end. TRBJ1-6 belongs to the ORF category, with a function that is uncertain. The CDR3 spans 14 residues. The germline gives CDR1 FNHDT, CDR2 SITEND (reference sequence). Trimming at V came to 2 bases and at J to 8 bases, leaving 1 base not matched to a gene.

In the case of this clone: Translating the DNA gives a protein that differs from the TCRdb entry at residue 12; the protein shown here is that DNA translation. Mouse gene names and germline throughout. The read falls 3 residues short of the CDR3 end, and the missing part is taken from the germline J gene. The chain links TRBV13-3 to TRBJ1-3; D might be TRBD1 (5 bases). The germline gives CDR1 NNHDY, CDR2 SYVADS. V lost 2 bases, J lost 2 bases, and 11 bases lay in between. The CDR3 is made up of 15 amino acids. The part of the CDR3 DNA that was read is TGTGCCAGCAGTGAGGAGAAAGGGGCTGGAAATACG. Its protein product is CASSEEKGAGNT. The complete CDR3 protein is CASSEEKGAGNTLYF.

A note on this clone: Mouse germline and gene names are used. The DNA read from the CDR3 is TGTGCCACCACCCTGAAGGCT. This translates into CATTLKA. The entire CDR3 is CATTLKAEQFF. The rearrangement uses TRBV13-3 and TRBJ2-1; D uncertain. The CDR3 is cut off 4 residues early in the read; its end comes from the germline J gene. The CDR3 has 11 amino acids. The germline gives CDR1 NNHDY, CDR2 SYVADS.

Turning to this clone: Germline and genes here are mouse. The read ends 4 residues shy of where the CDR3 ends; the end is completed using the germline J gene. The chain joins TRBV13-3 to TRBJ2-4; possible D gene TRBD1, 5 bases. Looked up from germline, CDR1 is NNHDY and CDR2 is SYVADS. Trimming stripped 4 bases from V and 0 bases from J, with 9 bases between. The CDR3 is 14 residues long. Incomplete CDR3 DNA: TGTGCCAGCAGTCCAGGGCTCAGTCAAAAC. Translation gives CASSPGLSQN. The entire CDR3 protein reads CASSPGLSQNTLYF.

On this clone itself: Germline and genes: mouse. From the germline J gene comes the end of the CDR3, since the read stops 4 residues before it. The chain has TRBV19 and TRBJ2-5; 8 bases line up with TRBD1. Germline loops: CDR1 FNHDT, CDR2 SITEND (reference sequence). There are 11 residues in the CDR3. The CDR3 is CASQGADTQYF. Incomplete CDR3 DNA: TGTGCCAGTCAGGGGGCAGAC. The complete variable domain, with remaining parts taken from reference TRBV19 and TRBJ2-5, reads GGIITQTPKFLIGQEGQKLTLKCQQNFNHDTMYWYRQDSGKGLRLIYYSITENDLQKGDLSEGYDASREKKSSFSLTVTSAQKNEMAVFLCASQGADTQYFGPGTRLLVL.

This clone was counted only a few times. Gene names denote mouse genes. The read falls 4 residues short of the CDR3 end, and the missing part is taken from the germline J gene. The gene calls are TRBV13-2 and TRBJ2-2, with 11 bases lining up with TRBD1. Trimming at V came to 5 bases and at J to 1 base, leaving 1 base not matched to a gene. The CDR3 is 15 amino acids. Germline V gene data show CDR1 as NNHNN and CDR2 as SYGAGS (reference sequence). CDR3 protein: CASGGTGGNTGQLYF. Incomplete CDR3 DNA: TGTGCCAGCGGGGGGACAGGGGGAAACACCGGG.

This clone has just a few counts. Each gene name is a mouse one. CDR3 bases read: TGTGCCAGCAGTATAGGAACTGGGAACCAAGAC. It yields the protein CASSIGTGNQD. In full, the CDR3 is CASSIGTGNQDTQYF. The gene calls are TRBV19 and TRBJ2-5; perhaps TRBD2 as D (6 bases). The CDR3 goes on 4 residues after the read ends, and that part is filled in from the germline J gene. The length of the CDR3 is 15 residues. Trimming stripped 0 bases from V and 0 bases from J, with 8 bases between. Germline V gene sequence: CDR1 FNHDT, CDR2 SITEND (reference sequence).

On this clone itself: Gene names and germline refer to mouse. Read coverage stops 4 residues before the CDR3 terminus; the germline J gene supplies the remainder. V usage is TRBV13-3 and J usage is TRBJ2-4; 7 bases are shared with TRBD1. V trimming: 4 bases; J trimming: 0 bases; junction bases outside the gene matches: 5. The CDR3 is 15 residues long. Germline CDR1 and CDR2: NNHDY and SYVADS. Partial CDR3 DNA: TGTGCCAGCAGTCTGACAGGGATGAGTCAAAAC. This codes for CASSLTGMSQN. The whole CDR3 protein reads CASSLTGMSQNTLYF.

This clone was seen a few times. Any gene name here is a mouse gene name. The sequence runs out 4 residues before the end of the CDR3; the remainder is reconstructed from the germline J gene. The V and J genes are TRBV19 and TRBJ2-1, with TRBD1 matching 10 bases. This CDR3 spans 15 amino acids. Germline CDR1 is FNHDT and CDR2 is SITEND (reference sequence). J lost 6 bases, V lost 1 base, and 4 bases had no gene match. CDR3 region: CASSIMGQGSAEQFF. CDR3 DNA (partial): TGTGCCAGCAGTATAATGGGACAGGGGTCTGCT.

This clone has a handful of counts. Mouse gene names and germline throughout. The CDR3 is cut off 4 residues early in the read; its end comes from the germline J gene. The chain couples TRBV13-1 to TRBJ2-1; D gene uncertain. Germline CDR1 is NSHNY and CDR2 is SYGAGN. This CDR3 contains 14 residues. Trimming shortened V by 0 bases and J by 3 bases, and 7 bases separated the two germline ends. The CDR3 sequence: CASSDVLVYAEQFF. The sequenced part of the CDR3 DNA is TGTGCCAGCAGTGATGTCCTGGTCTATGCT.

This clone has a handful of counts. Gene names refer to mouse genes. The read is 4 residues too short to cover the CDR3 end, so that end is filled in from the germline J gene. The rearrangement joins TRBV1 to TRBJ1-4; D gene unclear. Per germline, CDR1 NSQYPW and CDR2 LRSPGD (reference sequence). This CDR3 region has 16 residues. Trimming took off 0 bases at V and 0 bases at J, with 8 bases between the two ends. CDR3 DNA (partial): TGCACCTGCAGTGCAGATACAAGAATTTCCAACGAA. Its translation: CTCSADTRISNE. The complete CDR3 sequence is CTCSADTRISNERLFF.

With regard to this clone: Gene names and germline match the mouse. From the germline J gene comes the end of the CDR3, since the read stops 4 residues before it. The rearrangement links TRBV13-3 to TRBJ2-3, with 7 bases that match TRBD2. V lost 2 bases and J lost 0; bases outside the gene matches: 6. CDR3 length: 16 residues. CDR1 is NNHDY and CDR2 is SYVADS in the germline V gene. The covered CDR3 bases are TGTGCCAGCAGTGAGGGACTGCCGACTAGTGCAGAA. It codes for CASSEGLPTSAE. In full, the CDR3 is CASSEGLPTSAETLYF.

This clone has more than one count but fewer than ten. Gene labels here are mouse ones. The DNA ends 4 residues before the CDR3 does, and the rest of the CDR3 is filled in from the germline J gene. This chain connects TRBV13-1 to TRBJ2-3, with TRBD1 matching 7 bases. In germline, CDR1 is NSHNY, CDR2 SYGAGN. V was clipped by 3 bases and J by 0 bases; unmatched bases: 7. The CDR3 consists of 16 residues. The CDR3 loop reads CASSAYRDSSAETLYF. CDR3 bases read: TGTGCCAGCAGTGCATACCGGGACAGTAGTGCAGAA.

Comment on this clone: Mouse names are used for the genes. Sequencing ends 4 residues short of the CDR3 end; the germline J gene provides the rest. This sequence joins TRBV13-3 and TRBJ2-4, with D possibly being TRBD2 (6 bases). Germline lookup yields CDR1 NNHDY and CDR2 SYVADS. This CDR3 comprises 12 residues. V was trimmed by 7 bases and J by 1 base, leaving 7 bases between them. The CDR3 bases that were read are TGTGCCAGCTCTGGGGGTCAAAAC. Encoded protein: CASSGGQN. The entire CDR3 sequence reads CASSGGQNTLYF.

Worth noting for this clone: Gene names and germline match the mouse. The read finishes 4 residues shy of the CDR3 end, and the germline J gene is used to complete it. The V call is TRBV13-3, the J call TRBJ1-1; 7 positions agree with TRBD1. Germline CDR1 reads NNHDY; CDR2 reads SYVADS. The CDR3 length is 15 residues. With V trimmed by 4 bases and J by 2 bases, 8 bases remained unmatched. This CDR3 reads CASSPPPGGNTEVFF. The CDR3 bases that were read are TGTGCCAGCAGTCCCCCCCCAGGGGGTAACACA.

Concerning this clone: Gene names and germline refer to mouse. The read stops 4 residues short of the end of the CDR3; the missing end is completed from the germline J gene. The V gene is TRBV13-3, the J gene TRBJ1-4; 8 bases are a match to TRBD1. V gave up 1 base and J gave up 5 bases; unmatched junction bases: 4. This CDR3 spans 15 amino acids. Germline lookup yields CDR1 NNHDY and CDR2 SYVADS. CDR3: CASSDRQGPNERLFF. The part of the CDR3 DNA that was read is TGTGCCAGCAGTGATCGACAGGGGCCAAACGAA.

This clone occurred a few times. The gene names here belong to mouse. The CDR3 bases that were read are TGTGCTAGCAGTCAGAATAGTGCAGAA. Protein: CASSQNSAE. The full CDR3 is CASSQNSAETLYF. V and J are TRBV17 and TRBJ2-3; unclear D gene. Read sequence stops 4 residues before the CDR3 end, and the germline J gene provides the missing end. The CDR3 runs 13 residues. V was trimmed by 5 bases and J by 0 bases, leaving 6 bases between them. In germline, CDR1 is MNHDT, CDR2 YYDKIL.

In its sample, this clone was seen a few times. The genes and germline here are from mouse. The read comes to an end 4 residues before the CDR3 does, leaving the germline J gene to fill in the end. The chain couples TRBV19 to TRBJ2-1; unclear D gene. This CDR3 spans 12 amino acids. Between the trimmed V and J ends, which lost 6 bases and 4 bases, there was a span of 8 bases. The germline V gene encodes CDR1 FNHDT and CDR2 SITEND (reference sequence). CDR3 in amino acids: CASMGVYAEQFF. The CDR3 DNA, read in part, is TGTGCCAGCATGGGTGTATATGCT. The whole variable domain, filled in from reference TRBV19 and TRBJ2-1, reads GGIITQTPKFLIGQEGQKLTLKCQQNFNHDTMYWYRQDSGKGLRLIYYSITENDLQKGDLSEGYDASREKKSSFSLTVTSAQKNEMAVFLCASMGVYAEQFFGPGTRLTVL.

A remark on this clone: Genes here carry mouse names. The sequenced CDR3 bases are TGTGCCAGCAGTCCTGGACAGGGGGAATCCTAT. Encoded protein: CASSPGQGESY. The CDR3 in its entirety is CASSPGQGESYEQYF. The rearrangement uses TRBV13-3 and TRBJ2-7; 10 bases align to TRBD1. The CDR3 extends 4 residues past the end of the read, so its final part is completed from the germline J gene. The V gene end was trimmed by 4 bases and the J gene end by 1 base; junction bases not matched to a gene: 5. Looked up from germline, CDR1 is NNHDY and CDR2 is SYVADS. CDR3 length equals 15 residues.

This clone was counted between two and nine times. Any gene name here is a mouse gene name. Read data end 4 residues before the CDR3 end; the end is taken from the germline J gene. V usage is TRBV13-3 and J usage is TRBJ2-2; 12 bases map to TRBD1. The germline V gene has CDR1 NNHDY and CDR2 SYVADS. V lost 0 bases, J lost 3 bases, and 6 bases stayed unmatched. The CDR3 sequence is 18 residues long. CDR3 DNA (partial): TGTGCCAGCAGTGATGCCCGGGACAGGGGGCGCGACACCGGG. This gives the protein CASSDARDRGRDTG. The whole CDR3 protein reads CASSDARDRGRDTGQLYF. Supplemented by reference TRBV13-3 and TRBJ2-2, the full variable domain reads EAAVTQSPRSKVAVTGGKVTLSCHQTNNHDYMYWYRQDTGHGLRLIHYSYVADSTEKGDIPDGYKASRPSQENFSLILELASLSQTAVYFCASSDARDRGRDTGQLYFGEGSKLTVL.

Turning to this clone: Gene and germline names: mouse. The read terminates 4 residues ahead of where the CDR3 ends, so the germline J gene completes it. The chain is built from TRBV1 and TRBJ2-2; maybe TRBD1 (6 bases). The V gene lost 1 base and the J gene lost 2 bases, with 11 bases spanning the gap. CDR1 NSQYPW and CDR2 LRSPGD come from the germline V gene (reference sequence). This CDR3 comprises 16 residues. CDR3 amino acids: CTCSAAGTTNTGQLYF. CDR3 bases read: TGCACCTGCAGTGCAGCCGGGACAACTAACACCGGG.

In the case of this clone: A junction boundary mismatches the germline segment, possibly from a read error. Gene names and germline match the mouse. The read is 4 residues too short to cover the CDR3 end, so that end is filled in from the germline J gene. The V call is TRBV1, the J call TRBJ1-1; 12 positions match TRBD1. Per germline, CDR1 NSQYPW and CDR2 LRSPGD (reference sequence). This CDR3 is 16 amino acids long. The DNA read from the CDR3 is TGCCCCTGCAGTGCAGATATGGGACAGGGGGCCACA. It translates to CPCSADMGQGAT. The CDR3, in full, reads CPCSADMGQGATEVFF.